Detailed here is one TCR beta chain. The repertoire was sequenced with immunoSEQ multiplex PCR; TCRdb's copy has only in-frame clones and lacks some. This repertoire shows about 2.2 million clones, 80% to 95% found once; its top ten account for more than 1.5%. This record comes from a study of shared clonotypes between healthy human individuals. Germline V gene sequence: CDR1 LNHDA, CDR2 SQIVND (reference sequence). The CDR3 covers 15 residues. V lost 9 bases and J lost 1, with 16 bases in between. CD45RO negativity and positive selection for CCR7 defined naive CD8 cells, a population that excluded terminally differentiated effector memory CD45RA+ cells.

The sequencing sample was made of naive CD8+ T cells from PBMCs. This chain links TRBV19 with TRBJ2-1, with D possibly being TRBD2 (6 bases). The sequence was obtained from a man younger than 35 in good health. Some clones in this sample may be carry-over from other donors' samples. The DNA of the CDR3 is TGTGCCAGCCACCACGGGACTGAGTCCTACAATGAGCAGTTCTTC. This encodes CASHHGTESYNEQFF.